This paragraph reports one T cell receptor beta chain. Its specificity is not known. These data belong to a study of T cell repertoires in cytomegalovirus infection. Study-wide context: CMV epitopes, recently identified HLA-C-restricted and well-studied HLA-B-restricted, were used. It was the public TCR beta signatures that indicated both CMV infection and matching HLA type.

Notes on the study in general: It was HLA-C-restricted CMV-specific TCR beta clonotypes that dominated the response ex vivo.

The germline V and J ends were trimmed by 7 bases and 3 bases, with 16 bases remaining between them. This CDR3 has 15 residues. A single record per CDR3 protein comes from TCRdb applying MiXCR to the reads. The sample holds 150,000 or so distinct CDR3 sequences, about 20% seen once. The TCR comes from a human donor in good health (CMV status not recorded). Some clones in this sample may be carry-over from other donors' samples. The J gene is TRBJ2-1, the V gene TRBV12-3 or TRBV12-4; perhaps TRBD2 as D (6 bases). The sequenced sample was CD8+ T cells from cultured PBMCs, obtained from culture after CMV antigen stimulation. For the CDR3, the DNA is TGTGCCAGCAATCCGGGACTTCCCTACTACAATGAGCAGTTCTTC. Encoded protein: CASNPGLPYYNEQFF.